This section outlines one TCR beta chain sequence together with its context. The sample is drawn from a study of blood T cell repertoires in COVID-19. Clinical history reported by participants formed the basis on which cohorts were assigned. The V end lost 0 bases, the J end lost 0 bases, and 9 bases lay between the germline ends. Germline CDR1 and CDR2: SGHAT and FQNNGV. The CDR3 runs 16 residues. Authors' data handling: Reference gene primer amplification yielded estimated nucleated cell counts. TCRdb's copy holds only in-frame clones and misses some; the assay was immunoSEQ multiplex PCR. The DNA was the basis for D and trimming; V, J and clone size are from that table. The sample shows about 350,000 clones, more than 70% of them seen only once.

The clonotype comes from a woman in her twenties or thirties who had been exposed to COVID-19. Sample: PBMCs or T cells enriched from blood (not recorded which). The V and J genes are TRBV11-2 and TRBJ1-3; D might be TRBD1 (5 bases). In DNA form, the CDR3 reads TGTGCCAGCAGCTTAGATGACAGTCTCTCTGGAAACACCATATATTTT. Residues: CASSLDDSLSGNTIYF.